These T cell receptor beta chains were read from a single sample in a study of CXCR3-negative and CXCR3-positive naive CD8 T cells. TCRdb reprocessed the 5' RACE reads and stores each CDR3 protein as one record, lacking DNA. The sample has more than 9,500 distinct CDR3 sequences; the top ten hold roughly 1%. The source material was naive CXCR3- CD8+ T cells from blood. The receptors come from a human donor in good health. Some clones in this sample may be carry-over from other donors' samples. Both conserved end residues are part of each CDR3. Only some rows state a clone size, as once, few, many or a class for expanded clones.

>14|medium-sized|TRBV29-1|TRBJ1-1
CSVIETGVFSEAFF
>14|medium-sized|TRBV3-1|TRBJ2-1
CASSPDSSYNEQFF
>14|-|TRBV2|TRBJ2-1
CASSERTGVREQFF
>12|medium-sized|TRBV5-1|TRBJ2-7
CASSDSSYEQYF
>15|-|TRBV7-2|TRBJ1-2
CASSPAAGQGYGYTF
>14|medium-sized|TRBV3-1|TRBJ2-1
CASSPPLESGEQFF
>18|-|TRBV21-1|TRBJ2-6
CASSKGRDRGTGANVLTF
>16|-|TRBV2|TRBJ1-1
CASSEVKGRPNTEAFF
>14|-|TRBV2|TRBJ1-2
CASSEEAGVALFTF
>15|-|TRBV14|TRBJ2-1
CASSQANRDRNEQFF
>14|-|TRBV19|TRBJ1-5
CASTYSYSNQPQHF
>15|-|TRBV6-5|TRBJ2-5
CASSRLAGGEETQYF
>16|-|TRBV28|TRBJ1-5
CASSSDRATGNQPQHF
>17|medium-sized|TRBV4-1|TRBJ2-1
CASSQLGTSGSWGEQFF
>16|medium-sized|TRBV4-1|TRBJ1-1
CASSPDTGHLNTEAFF
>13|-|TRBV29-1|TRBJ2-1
CSVDGTTYNEQFF
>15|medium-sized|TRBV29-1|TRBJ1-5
CSVLQGWGSNQPQHF
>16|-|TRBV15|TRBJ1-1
CATSSDRDRASTEAFF
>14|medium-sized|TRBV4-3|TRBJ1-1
CASSQDRLNTEAFF
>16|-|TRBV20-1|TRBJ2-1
CSAIRRGFTTYNEQFF
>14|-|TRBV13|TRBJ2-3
CASSIAVSTDTQYF
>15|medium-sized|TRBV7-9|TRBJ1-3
CASSFGPQGGNTIYF
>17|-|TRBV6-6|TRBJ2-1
CASSGTSDTLSYNEQFF
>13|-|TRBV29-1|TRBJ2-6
CSVYLSGANVLTF
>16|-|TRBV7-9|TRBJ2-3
CASSSPRAGSTDTQYF
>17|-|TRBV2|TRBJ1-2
CASSERADPVPNYGYTF
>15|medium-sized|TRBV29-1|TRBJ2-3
CSVSLAGTSTDTQYF
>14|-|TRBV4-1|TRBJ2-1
CASSLPGTYNEQFF
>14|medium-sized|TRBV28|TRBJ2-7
CASSERTNRNEQYF
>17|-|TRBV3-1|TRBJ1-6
CASSQVPGHFYNSPLHF
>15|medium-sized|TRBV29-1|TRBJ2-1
CSVEPLAGSYNEQFF
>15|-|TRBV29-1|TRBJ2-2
CSGIRTGGNTGELFF
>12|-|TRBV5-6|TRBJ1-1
CASSFLQTEAFF
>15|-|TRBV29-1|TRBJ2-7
CSVEARGENSYEQYF
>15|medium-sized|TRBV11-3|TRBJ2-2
CASRSLAGQTGELFF
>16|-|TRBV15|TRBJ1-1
CATSFSQGALNTEAFF
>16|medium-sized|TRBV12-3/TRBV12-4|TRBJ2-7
CASTRAGGGLSYEQYF
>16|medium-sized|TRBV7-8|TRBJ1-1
CASSYRDRPMNTEAFF
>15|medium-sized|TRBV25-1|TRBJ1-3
CASSDSGGLGNTIYF
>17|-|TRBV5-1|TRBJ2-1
CASSLAEGSGRANEQFF
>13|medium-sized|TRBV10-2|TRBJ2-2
CASTTGITGELFF
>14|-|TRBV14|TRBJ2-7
CASSQDEGFYEQYF
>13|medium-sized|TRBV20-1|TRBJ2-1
CSARGGQQNEQFF
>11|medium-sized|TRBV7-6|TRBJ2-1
CASSHGNEQFF
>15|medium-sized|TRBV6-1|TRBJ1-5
CASSDFLGGNQPQHF
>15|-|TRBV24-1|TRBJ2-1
CATSVGLGGVNEQFF